These 5 T cell receptor beta chains share one sample of origin, sequenced in a study of low-dose radiotherapy and immunotherapy resistance in tumors. Described time point: before trial treatment. Alpha- and beta-chain coverage of first-strand cDNA came from TRAV- and TRBV-specific primers. The PCR that amplified TCRs ran for approximately 20 cycles, relying on a constant-region primer and a V-primer adapter. Via MiXCR, TCRdb re-called the reads, giving one row per CDR3 protein. The sample lists 85,000 to 100,000 distinct CDR3 sequences; just under 9.5% were seen once. The source material was PBMCs, sampled before treatment. The receptors derive from a male donor with prostate cancer.

This clonotype has at least ten counts. The chain carries TRBV28 and TRBJ2-7; no firm D call. Germline CDR1 MDHEN, CDR2 SYDVKM. Trimming pared 4 bases from V and 1 base from J, leaving 5 bases between. The CDR3 is 12 amino acids. The CDR3 DNA is TGTGCCAGCAGTTCTACTTCCTACGAGCAGTACTTC. Protein sequence: CASSSTSYEQYF.

The chain recombines TRBV27 with TRBJ2-3, with D tentatively TRBD2 (6 bases). The CDR3 has 15 residues. V gave up 5 bases and J gave up 0 bases, with 12 bases separating them. From germline, CDR1 is MNHEY and CDR2 SMNVEV (reference sequence). The CDR3 DNA reads as TGTGCCAGCAGTACCTTCCGGGGGAGCACAGATACGCAGTATTTT. The encoded protein is CASSTFRGSTDTQYF.

This clonotype has a count of ten or more. The rearrangement links TRBV29-1 to TRBJ2-7; D is unresolved. The CDR3 length is 11 residues. V lost 4 bases, J lost 3 bases, and 7 bases lay in between. The germline gives CDR1 SQVTM, CDR2 ANQGSEA. CDR3 sequence reads: CSVARNYEQYF. CDR3 nucleotides: TGCAGCGTTGCTCGGAACTACGAGCAGTACTTC.

Concerning this clonotype itself: A much bigger clone sits one base away, suggesting this may be a read error. This chain connects TRBV7-6 to TRBJ2-5; D possibly corresponds to TRBD1 (5 bases). In germline, CDR1 is SGHVS, CDR2 FNYEAQ. CDR3 size: 19 residues. The CDR3: CASSLRVFRGIRLREAQYF. The DNA of the CDR3 is TGTGCCAGCAGCTTACGCGTATTTAGGGGAATCAGGCTAAGAGAGGCCCAGTACTTC. The full variable domain, rest sourced from reference TRBV7-6 and TRBJ2-5, is GAGVSQSPRYKVTKRGQDVALRCDPISGHVSLYWYRQALGQGPEFLTYFNYEAQQDKSGLPNDRFSAERPEGSISTLTIQRTEQRDSAMYRCASSLRVFRGIRLREAQYFGPGTRLLVL.

This clonotype was detected many times. The chain carries TRBV30 and TRBJ1-1, with 9 bases identical to TRBD1. V shed 8 bases, J shed 1 base, and the junction held 2 bases outside the gene matches. CDR3 size: 12 residues. Germline V gives CDR1 GTSNPN, CDR2 SVGIG (reference sequence). CDR3 residues: CARDRENTEAFF. The DNA of the CDR3 is TGTGCCCGGGACAGGGAGAACACTGAAGCTTTCTTT.